Here is one T cell receptor beta chain with its context. This receptor's antigen is unknown. No base-level quality is on record; no much larger clone is a single base apart. Read against the paper, the sample's treatment or condition label means: in vitro stimulation with specific CMV peptide epitopes to enrich CMV-specific T cells. The sequencing machine was an Illumina HiSeq 1500. TCRdb itself trimmed the public reads at Q25 with fastp, ran MiXCR and retained productive beta chains. Under each unique CDR3 protein, matching rows form one entry showing the most common genes and DNA. This sample gives hundreds of thousands of distinct CDR3 sequences in total; about 39% of them show up just once. Approximately 40% of the sample is held by the ten biggest clonotypes. A distance of 12 bases separates the germline ends of V and J, which lose 2 bases and 5 bases respectively. Spanning cysteine to phenylalanine, the CDR3 consists of 14 amino acids. The sequence is cut down to CDR3 DNA, 42 bases in frame from base 1. CDR1 and CDR2, looked up from the germline V gene (reference sequence), are SEHNR and FQNEAQ.

The sample belongs to a study of T cell repertoires in cytomegalovirus infection (dated 2019 in TCRdb). Study-level background: The peptide stimulations were aimed at well-studied HLA-B-restricted epitopes as well as recently identified HLA-C-restricted CMV epitopes, whose presentation resists viral immunomodulation. Because public TCR beta signatures pointed to carriage of CMV infection together with the matching HLA type, the HLA type of each donor mattered for the analysis.

The full study reports these points: In the ex vivo response, HLA-C-restricted CMV-specific TCR beta clonotypes were dominant, and in two of eight donors the single most frequent clonotype came from this HLA-C-restricted group. Cumulative frequency of public TCR beta family members discriminated carriers of CMV infection plus the relevant HLA type in this cohort and an independent roughly 350-donor cohort.

This sample comprised cultured PBMCs, obtained from culture after CMV antigen stimulation. The clonotype was recovered from a human donor in good health (CMV status not recorded). Some clones in this sample may be carry-over from other donors' samples. The rearranged segments are TRBV7-9 and TRBJ2-5, with an unclear D gene assignment. For the CDR3, the sequence is CASSLSRDTETQYF. The sequence in DNA is TGTGCCAGCAGCTTAAGTCGAGATACCGAGACCCAGTACTTC. Where the CDR3 stops, the reference TRBV7-9 and TRBJ2-5 genes take over; the full variable domain is DTGVSQNPRHKITKRGQNVTFRCDPISEHNRLYWYRQTLGQGPEFLTYFQNEAQLEKSRLLSDRFSAERPKGSFSTLEIQRTEQGDSAMYLCASSLSRDTETQYFGPGTRLLVL.